This is a list of T cell receptor beta chains from one sample in a study of cytomegalovirus exposure and HLA in healthy donors. Sequenced by immunoSEQ multiplex PCR; TCRdb stores in-frame clones only, minus some. The sample has 220,000 or so clones, around 86% seen once. The source material was PBMCs. The receptors were sampled from a woman aged 18-30 years in good health and CMV-seropositive. The CDR3 runs from the conserved cysteine through the conserved F or W. The D gene is left open where the match is weak. A row's size may be missing; if present it is once, few, many or a size class.

V gene,J gene,D gene,clone size,CDR3 DNA,CDR3 protein
TRBV5-6,TRBJ2-5,.,.,TGTGCCAGCAGCTTGGGAGGACTCCCGGGGGACTACTTC,CASSLGGLPGDYF
TRBV18,TRBJ2-3,TRBD2,.,TGTGCCAGCTCACCACCCGGGACTAGAGATACGCAGTATTTT,CASSPPGTRDTQYF
TRBV2,TRBJ1-5,.,.,TGTGCCAGCAAAAGAGACAGAGACAATCAGCCCCAGCATTTT,CASKRDRDNQPQHF
TRBV9,TRBJ2-7,.,.,TGTGCCAGCAGCGCACGGGGGAGCTCCTACGAGCAGTACTTC,CASSARGSSYEQYF
TRBV28,TRBJ2-7,TRBD1,.,TGTGCCAGCAGTTCCTACCCCGGGACAGGGAGCTCCTACGAGCAGTACTTC,CASSSYPGTGSSYEQYF
TRBV5-1,TRBJ2-7,.,once,TGCGCCAGCAGCCCAGGGGGAGGAATTGACGAGCAGTACTTC,CASSPGGGIDEQYF
TRBV29-1,TRBJ2-7,TRBD1,.,TGCAGCGTCCCGCAGACAGGGAAAACCTACGAGCAGTACTTC,CSVPQTGKTYEQYF
TRBV19,TRBJ2-7,TRBD2,.,TGTGCCAGTAGTACTTCTAGCGGGAGGGTCGAAGAGCAGTACTTC,CASSTSSGRVEEQYF
TRBV5-4,TRBJ2-7,TRBD2,.,TGTGCCAGCAGCGTGACTAGCGGGAGTTACGAGCAGTACTTC,CASSVTSGSYEQYF
TRBV18,TRBJ1-2,.,.,TGTGCCAGCTCACCCGCGACAGAGTATGGCTACACCTTC,CASSPATEYGYTF
TRBV28,TRBJ2-7,.,.,TGTGCCAGCACCGGGGGAGCGGGCACCTACGAGCAGTACTTC,CASTGGAGTYEQYF
TRBV11-1,TRBJ2-2,TRBD1,.,TGTGCCAGCAGTCAGGCTCAGGGGGATGGCGGGGAGCTGTTTTTT,CASSQAQGDGGELFF
TRBV27,TRBJ2-7,TRBD2,.,TGTGCCAGCAGTCCCGGACTAGCGGGAGACGAGCAGTACTTC,CASSPGLAGDEQYF
TRBV13,TRBJ2-1,.,.,TGTGCCAGCAGCCTACTATCTGGGAGAGTCGATGAGCAGTTCTTC,CASSLLSGRVDEQFF
TRBV28,TRBJ1-1,.,.,TGTGCCAGCACCCGAAGAGGTGTGAACACTGAAGCTTTCTTT,CASTRRGVNTEAFF
TRBV27,TRBJ2-7,TRBD1,.,TGTGCCAGCAGTCCTTTCGGGACAGGGCTTTACGAGCAGTACTTC,CASSPFGTGLYEQYF
TRBV5-1,TRBJ2-1,TRBD2,.,TGCGCCAGCAGCTTAGGTAGCGGGAGTGAGCAGTTCTTC,CASSLGSGSEQFF